This TCR beta chain was identified in a study of blood T cells in healthy people across ages. Total RNA extracted from each sample amounted to at least 6 micrograms. Study results and limitations: A roughly linear fall in TCR beta diversity per million T cells was seen with increasing age.

Comments on this clonotype: The antigen is unknown.

Germline V gene lookup returns CDR1 KGHDR and CDR2 SFDVKD. The V end lost 4 bases, the J end lost 5 bases, and 14 bases lay between the germline ends. CDR3 length equals 15 residues. A J-beta primer mix and a sample-barcoded 5' primer were used in a second PCR of roughly 6 to 11 cycles. One entry per CDR3 protein results from TCRdb running MiXCR on the 5' RACE reads. The repertoire holds 920,000 or so distinct CDR3 sequences, with less than 50% as singletons. The chain links TRBV24-1 to TRBJ2-1; D gene uncertain. The TCR comes from a woman aged 60-70 years in good health. Material for sequencing was blood. This CDR3 reads CATSDQHRVHNEQFF. The CDR3 coding sequence is TGTGCCACCAGTGACCAACACCGGGTCCACAATGAGCAGTTCTTC.